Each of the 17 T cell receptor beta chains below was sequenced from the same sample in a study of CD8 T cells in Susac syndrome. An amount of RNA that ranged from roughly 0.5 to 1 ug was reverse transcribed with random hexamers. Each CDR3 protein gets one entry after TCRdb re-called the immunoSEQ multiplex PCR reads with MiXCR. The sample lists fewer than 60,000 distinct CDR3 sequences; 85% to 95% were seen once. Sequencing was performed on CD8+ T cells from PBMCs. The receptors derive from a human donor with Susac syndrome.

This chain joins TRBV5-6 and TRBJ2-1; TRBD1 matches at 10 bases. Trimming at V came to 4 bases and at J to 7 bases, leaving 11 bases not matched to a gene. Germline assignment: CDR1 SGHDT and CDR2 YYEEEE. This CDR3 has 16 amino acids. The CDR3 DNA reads TGTGCCAGCAGCCAGACGACAGGGGGCATAGTAAATGAGCAGTTCTTC. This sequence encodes CASSQTTGGIVNEQFF.

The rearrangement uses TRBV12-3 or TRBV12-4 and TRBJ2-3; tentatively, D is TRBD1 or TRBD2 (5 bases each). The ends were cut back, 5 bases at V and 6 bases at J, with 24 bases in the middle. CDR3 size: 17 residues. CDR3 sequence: CASSRGGGSEGMDTQYF. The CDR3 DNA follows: TGTGCCAGCAGTCGGGGTGGGGGTAGCGAAGGGATGGATACGCAGTATTTT.

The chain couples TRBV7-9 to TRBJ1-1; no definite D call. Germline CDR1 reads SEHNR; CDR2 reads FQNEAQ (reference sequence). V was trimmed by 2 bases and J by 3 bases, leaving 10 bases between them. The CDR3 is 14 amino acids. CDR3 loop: CASSLSGGYTEAFF. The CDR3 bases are TGTGCCAGCAGCTTATCCGGAGGGTACACTGAAGCTTTCTTT.

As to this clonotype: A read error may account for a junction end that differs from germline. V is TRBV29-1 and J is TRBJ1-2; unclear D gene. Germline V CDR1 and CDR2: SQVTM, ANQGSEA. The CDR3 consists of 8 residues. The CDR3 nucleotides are TGCAGCCTCCCCCCGGGTATCTTC. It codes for CSLPPGIF. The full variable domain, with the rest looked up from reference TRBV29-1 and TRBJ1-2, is SAVISQKPSRDICQRGTSLTIQCQVDSQVTMMFWYRQQPGQSLTLIATANQGSEATYESGFVIDKFPISRPNLTFSTLTVSNMSPEDSSIYLCSLPPGIFGSGTRLTVV.

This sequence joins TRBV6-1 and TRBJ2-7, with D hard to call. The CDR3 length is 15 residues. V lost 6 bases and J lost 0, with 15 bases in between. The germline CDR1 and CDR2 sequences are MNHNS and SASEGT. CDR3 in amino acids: CASSRGWYPSYEQYF. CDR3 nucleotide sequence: TGTGCCAGCAGCCGTGGGTGGTATCCCTCCTACGAGCAGTACTTC.

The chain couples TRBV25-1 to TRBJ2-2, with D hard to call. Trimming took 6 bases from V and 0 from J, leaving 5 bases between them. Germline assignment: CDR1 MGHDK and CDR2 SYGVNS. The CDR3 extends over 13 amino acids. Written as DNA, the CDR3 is TGTGCCAGCAGGGCGCCGAACACCGGGGAGCTGTTTTTT. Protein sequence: CASRAPNTGELFF. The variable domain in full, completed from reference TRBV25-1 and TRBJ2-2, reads EADIYQTPRYLVIGTGKKITLECSQTMGHDKMYWYQQDPGMELHLIHYSYGVNSTEKGDLSSESTVSRIRTEHFPLTLESARPSHTSQYLCASRAPNTGELFFGEGSRLTVL.

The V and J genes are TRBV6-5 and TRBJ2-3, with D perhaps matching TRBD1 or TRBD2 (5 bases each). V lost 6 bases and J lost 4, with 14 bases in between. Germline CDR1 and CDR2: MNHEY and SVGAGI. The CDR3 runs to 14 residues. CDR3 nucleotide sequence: TGTGCCAGCAGGCCCTTCGGGGCCGCAGATACGCAGTATTTT. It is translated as CASRPFGAADTQYF.

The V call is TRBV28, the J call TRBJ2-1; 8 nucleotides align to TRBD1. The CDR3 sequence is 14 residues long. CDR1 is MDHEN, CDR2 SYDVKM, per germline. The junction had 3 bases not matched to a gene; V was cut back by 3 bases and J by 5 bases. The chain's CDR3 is CASSFLTGDNEQFF. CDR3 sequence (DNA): TGTGCCAGCAGTTTTTTGACAGGGGACAATGAGCAGTTCTTC.

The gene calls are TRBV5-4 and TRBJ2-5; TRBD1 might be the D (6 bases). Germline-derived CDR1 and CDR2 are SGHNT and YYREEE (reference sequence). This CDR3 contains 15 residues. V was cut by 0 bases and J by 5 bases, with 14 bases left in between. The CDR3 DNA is TGTGCCAGCAGCTTGGATCCAGGGGACGGGGAGACCCAGTACTTC. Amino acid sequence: CASSLDPGDGETQYF.

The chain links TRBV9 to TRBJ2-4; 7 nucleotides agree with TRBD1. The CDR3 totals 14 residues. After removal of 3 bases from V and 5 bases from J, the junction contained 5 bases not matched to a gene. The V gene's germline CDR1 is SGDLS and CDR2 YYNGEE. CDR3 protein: CASSDETGQNIQYF. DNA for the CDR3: TGTGCCAGCAGCGATGAGACAGGGCAAAACATTCAGTACTTC. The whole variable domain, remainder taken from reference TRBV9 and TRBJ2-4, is DSGVTQTPKHLITATGQRVTLRCSPRSGDLSVYWYQQSLDQGLQFLIQYYNGEERAKGNILERFSAQQFPDLHSELNLSSLELGDSALYFCASSDETGQNIQYFGAGTRLSVL.

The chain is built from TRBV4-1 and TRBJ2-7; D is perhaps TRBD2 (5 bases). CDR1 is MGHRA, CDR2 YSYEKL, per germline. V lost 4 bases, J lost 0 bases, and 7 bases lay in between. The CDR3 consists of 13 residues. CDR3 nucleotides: TGCGCCAGCAGCCCCGGGGACTCCTACGAGCAGTACTTC. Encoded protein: CASSPGDSYEQYF.

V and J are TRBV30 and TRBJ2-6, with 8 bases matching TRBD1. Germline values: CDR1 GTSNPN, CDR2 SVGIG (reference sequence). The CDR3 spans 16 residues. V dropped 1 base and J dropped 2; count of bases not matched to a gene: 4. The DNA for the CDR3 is TGTGCCTGGAGTGGACAGGGGTTCACTGGGGCCAACGTCCTGACTTTC. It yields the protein CAWSGQGFTGANVLTF.

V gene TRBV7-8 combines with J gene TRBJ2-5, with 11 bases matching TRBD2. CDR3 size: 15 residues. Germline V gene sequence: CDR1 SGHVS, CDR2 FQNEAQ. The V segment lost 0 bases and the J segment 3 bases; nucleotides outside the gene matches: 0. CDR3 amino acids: CASSLALAGEETQYF. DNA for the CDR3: TGTGCCAGCAGCTTAGCACTAGCGGGGGAAGAGACCCAGTACTTC.

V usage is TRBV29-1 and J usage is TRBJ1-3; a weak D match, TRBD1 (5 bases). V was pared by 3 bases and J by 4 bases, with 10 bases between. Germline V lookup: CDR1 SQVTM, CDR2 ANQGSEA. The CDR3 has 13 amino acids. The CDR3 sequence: CSVDKGDGNTIYF. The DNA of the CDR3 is TGCAGCGTTGATAAAGGGGACGGAAACACCATATATTTT.

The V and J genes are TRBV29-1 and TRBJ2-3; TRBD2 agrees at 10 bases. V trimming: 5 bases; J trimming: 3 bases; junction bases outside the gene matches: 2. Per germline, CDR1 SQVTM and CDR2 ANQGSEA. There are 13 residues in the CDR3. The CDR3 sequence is CSVPGLATDTQYF. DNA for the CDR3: TGCAGCGTTCCGGGACTAGCGACAGATACGCAGTATTTT.

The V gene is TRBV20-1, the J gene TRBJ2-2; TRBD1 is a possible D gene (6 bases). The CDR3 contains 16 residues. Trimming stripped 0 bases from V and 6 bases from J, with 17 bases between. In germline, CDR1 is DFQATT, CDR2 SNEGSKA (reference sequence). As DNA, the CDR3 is TGCAGTGCTAGAGACCCACAGGGAATGGTGCCCGGGGAGCTGTTTTTT. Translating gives CSARDPQGMVPGELFF.

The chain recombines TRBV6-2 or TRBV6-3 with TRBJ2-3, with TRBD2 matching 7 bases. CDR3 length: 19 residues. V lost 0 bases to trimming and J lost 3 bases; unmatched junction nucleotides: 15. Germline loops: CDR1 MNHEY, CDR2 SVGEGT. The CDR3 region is CASSYSLAGTIDVTDTQYF. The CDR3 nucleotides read TGTGCCAGCAGTTACTCCCTGGCCGGGACTATCGACGTGACAGATACGCAGTATTTT.